The sequence of this T cell receptor (beta chain) was determined in a study of PD-L1 blockade in urothelial cancer. V was clipped by 6 bases and J by 5 bases; unmatched bases: 3. CDR3 length: 12 residues. Germline CDR1 MNHEY, CDR2 SVGAGI. Clones were sequenced by immunoSEQ multiplex PCR, and TCRdb holds only the in-frame ones, with some missing. The repertoire consists of some 97,000 clones, with roughly nine tenths occurring once and the leading ten covering 0.75% to 0.95%. The chain joins TRBV6-5 to TRBJ2-7; 8 bases are a match to TRBD1. The receptor comes from a woman older than 75 with urothelial cancer. This sample comprised PBMCs, obtained around atezolizumab (anti-PD-L1) treatment. Written as DNA, the CDR3 is TGTGCCAGCAGCCCGACAGGGGACGAGCAGTACTTC. As protein: CASSPTGDEQYF.